This T cell receptor (beta chain) was identified in a study of T cell responses to AZD1222 COVID-19 vaccine (dated by TCRdb to about 2021). Background on the whole study: TCR sequencing covered some 250 trial participants: about 210 given two doses of AZD1222 and approximately 26 given two doses of MenACWY control vaccine. Trial participants were enrolled by age into subgroups of 18-55, 56-69 and 70-plus years, and around 150, 28 and 57 TCR-sequenced participants, respectively, were included in these subgroups.

Read against the paper, the sample's time point label means: about 28 days (+/-7) after the second vaccine dose. Because spike-specific TCR depth and breadth did not differ between the two schedules, AZD1222 recipients who got a second dose at roughly 4 weeks were pooled with those who got a second dose at roughly 12 weeks. Vaccinee samples were obtained from the UK trials COV001 and COV002, which included a single-blind randomized controlled phase 2/3 trial of AZD1222 (ChAdOx1 nCoV-19) in healthy adults. For TCRbeta chain sequencing, PBMC samples from trial participants were taken at day 0 and at day 28 after the second dose. V is reduced by 9 bases and J by 8 bases, leaving a spacing of 16 bases between them. The CDR3 runs 13 residues from the cysteine to the phenylalanine. Only the CDR3 DNA is retained, 39 bases long and in frame from the first base. For CDR1 and CDR2, the germline V gene lists MNHEY and SVGAGI.

A note on this clone: The specificity of this receptor is unknown. No clone much larger than this one lies a single base away; base qualities are absent.

What the research found in general, with its limitations: No day 14 peak-response samples were available, so repertoires were characterized only after the peak T cell response. In the small 56-69-year group, the increase in depth fell short of significance, most likely because of low power. Nearly half of unique spike-specific TCRs reportedly recognized epitopes outside regions mutated in the B.1.351 and B.1.1.7 variants. Conclusions about previously exposed vaccinees are limited because only a handful of AZD1222 recipients were SARS-CoV-2 seropositive at baseline. Participants were mostly white British and included more females than males, and it was suggested by the authors that clonal diversity may have been underestimated. After two AZD1222 doses, both the breadth and the depth of spike-specific TCRs were significantly higher than at day 0 and than in MenACWY recipients. The vaccine-associated CD4 TCRs covered the entire spike protein, and the dominant responses fell in regions 160-218 and 743-854.

The CDR3 regions of human TCRbeta chains were analyzed by immunosequencing. Turning to the authors' computational methods: TCRs in the repertoires were compared against a reference library of SARS-CoV-2-specific TCRs that had been generated with the MIRA antigen-specificity platform. Breadth was defined as the fraction of unique TCRs that were SARS-CoV-2-associated, and depth was defined as the fraction of total T cells that were SARS-CoV-2-associated. Using the MIRA data, each spike-specific TCR was mapped to the spike region that the TCR reacts to and placed in a CD4 or CD8 class. Log10-transformed breadth and depth values were compared by one-way ANOVA with Sidak's multiple comparisons tests. TCRdb stores this immuneACCESS table with in-frame sequences only. Part of the clones is absent; in the studies checked, under half of the shortfall reflects unresolved V genes, and no reason is known for the rest. D and trimming were read from the DNA, whereas the V and J calls and clone size are those reported in that table. Here the sample has 150,000 to 200,000 clones; 80% to 95% occur a single time. Clones ranked in the top ten supply 1% to 1.5% of the sample.

The rearrangement joined TRBV6-5 to TRBJ1-4; the best D guess is TRBD1, with 6 bases matching. The receptor was derived from an adult who received the AZD1222 COVID-19 vaccine. Here the sequenced sample was peripheral blood, taken 28 days after the second AZD1222 dose. For the CDR3, the sequence is CASGGGTDEKLFF. The bases read TGTGCCAGTGGAGGGGGAACGGACGAAAAACTGTTTTTT.